This section outlines one T cell receptor beta chain sequence together with its context. No antigen is known for it. This entry is derived from a study of T-cell memory formation after mild COVID-19. Study-level information: Each donor largely had its own TCR clusters. General study findings and limits: Pre-infection memory carried some responding clones, suggesting that cross-reactive memory joined.

The CDR3 length is 13 residues. Trimming cost V 0 bases and J 2 bases, with 3 bases left between them. CDR1 is ENHRY and CDR2 is SYGVKD in the germline V gene. Amplification by 5'RACE using constant-segment primers produced TCR alpha and TCR beta cDNA libraries that carried sample barcodes and UMIs. Using its own MiXCR run on the 5' RACE reads, TCRdb lists one record per CDR3 protein. Here the sample spans 11,000 to 15,000 distinct CDR3 sequences, roughly 19% being singletons. This clonotype was obtained from an adult woman who had mild COVID-19 (a few samples of this study predate the infection). Cell type and time point are not known. This chain connects TRBV10-3 to TRBJ2-3; D is uncertain. Source material: PBMCs or a T cell subset sorted from them (not recorded which). The CDR3 region has the DNA TGTGCCATCAGTGAGTCGGACACAGATACGCAGTATTTT. Translated, it gives CAISESDTDTQYF.